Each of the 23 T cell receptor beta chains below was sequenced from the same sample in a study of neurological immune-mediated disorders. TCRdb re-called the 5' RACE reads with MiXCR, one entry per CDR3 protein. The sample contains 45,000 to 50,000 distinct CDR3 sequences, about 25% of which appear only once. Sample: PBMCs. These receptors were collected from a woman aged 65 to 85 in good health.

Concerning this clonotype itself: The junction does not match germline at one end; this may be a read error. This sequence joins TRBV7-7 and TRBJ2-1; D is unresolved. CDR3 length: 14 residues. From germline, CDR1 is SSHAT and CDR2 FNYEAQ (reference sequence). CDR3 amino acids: CASSSGLSQNEQFF. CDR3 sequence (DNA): TGTGCTAGCAGCTCGGGCCTCAGCCAGAATGAGCAGTTCTTC.

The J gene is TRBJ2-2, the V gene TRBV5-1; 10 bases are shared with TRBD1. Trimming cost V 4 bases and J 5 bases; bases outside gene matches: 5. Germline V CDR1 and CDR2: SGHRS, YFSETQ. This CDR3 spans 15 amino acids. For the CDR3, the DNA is TGCGCCAGCAGCCCCGGGACAGGGGTAACCGGGGAGCTGTTTTTT. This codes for CASSPGTGVTGELFF.

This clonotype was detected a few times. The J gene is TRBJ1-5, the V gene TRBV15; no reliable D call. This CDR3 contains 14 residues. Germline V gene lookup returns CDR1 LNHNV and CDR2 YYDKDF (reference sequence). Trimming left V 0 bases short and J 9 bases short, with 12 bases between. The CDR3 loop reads CATSRDPSVRPQHF. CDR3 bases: TGTGCCACCAGCAGAGATCCCTCCGTTCGGCCCCAGCATTTT.

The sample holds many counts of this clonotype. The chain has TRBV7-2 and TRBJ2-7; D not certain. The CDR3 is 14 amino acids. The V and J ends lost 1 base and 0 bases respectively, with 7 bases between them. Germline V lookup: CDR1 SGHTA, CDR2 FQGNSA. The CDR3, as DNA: TGTGCCAGCAGCTTAGTCCGCAGCTCCTACGAGCAGTACTTC. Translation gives CASSLVRSSYEQYF.

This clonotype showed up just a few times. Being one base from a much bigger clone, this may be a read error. DNA for the CDR3: TGTGCCAGCAGCCAAGAGTCTGCACATGGCTTCGGCTATGGCTACACCTTC. Translating gives CASSQESAHGFGYGYTF. The gene calls are TRBV4-2 and TRBJ1-2, with D hard to call. This CDR3 spans 17 amino acids. Looked up from germline, CDR1 is LGHNA and CDR2 is YNFKEQ. V lost 0 bases and J 4 bases, leaving 18 bases between the germline ends.

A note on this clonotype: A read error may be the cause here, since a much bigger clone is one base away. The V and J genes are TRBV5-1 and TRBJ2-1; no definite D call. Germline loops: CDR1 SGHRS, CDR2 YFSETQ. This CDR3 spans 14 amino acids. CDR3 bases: TGCGCCATCAGCTTGGAAAGGTCGGGCGCTGAGCAGTTCTTC. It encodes CAISLERSGAEQFF.

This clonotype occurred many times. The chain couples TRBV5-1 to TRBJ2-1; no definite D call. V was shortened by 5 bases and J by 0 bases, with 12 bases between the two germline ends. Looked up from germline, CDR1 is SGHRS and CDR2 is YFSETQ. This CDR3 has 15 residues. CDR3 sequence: CASRTALSSYNEQFF. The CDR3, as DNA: TGCGCCAGCAGGACGGCCTTGAGCTCCTACAATGAGCAGTTCTTC.

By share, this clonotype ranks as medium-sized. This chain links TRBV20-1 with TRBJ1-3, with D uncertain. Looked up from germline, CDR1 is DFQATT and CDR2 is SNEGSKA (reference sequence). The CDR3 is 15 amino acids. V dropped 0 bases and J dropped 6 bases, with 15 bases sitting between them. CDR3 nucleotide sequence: TGCAGTGCTAGAGATCATGGTGACCCCAAAAACACCATATATTTT. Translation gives CSARDHGDPKNTIYF.

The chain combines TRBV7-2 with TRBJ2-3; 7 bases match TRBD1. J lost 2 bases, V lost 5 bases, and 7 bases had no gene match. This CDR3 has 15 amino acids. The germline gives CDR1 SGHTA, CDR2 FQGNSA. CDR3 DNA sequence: TGTGCCAGCAGCAGACGGACAGGAGTCACAGATACGCAGTATTTT. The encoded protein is CASSRRTGVTDTQYF.

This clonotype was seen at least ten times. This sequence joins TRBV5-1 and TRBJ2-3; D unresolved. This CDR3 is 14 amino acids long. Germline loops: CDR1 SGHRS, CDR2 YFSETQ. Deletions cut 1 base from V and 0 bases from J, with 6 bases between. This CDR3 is CASSLLPSTDTQYF. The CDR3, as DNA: TGCGCCAGCAGCTTGCTTCCTAGCACAGATACGCAGTATTTT.

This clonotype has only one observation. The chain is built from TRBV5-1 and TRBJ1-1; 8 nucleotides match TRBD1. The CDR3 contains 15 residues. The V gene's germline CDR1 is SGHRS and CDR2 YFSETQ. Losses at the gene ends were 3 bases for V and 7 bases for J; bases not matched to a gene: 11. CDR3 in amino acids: CASSWDGQGGGEAFF. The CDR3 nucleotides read TGCGCCAGCAGCTGGGACGGACAGGGAGGCGGTGAAGCTTTCTTT.

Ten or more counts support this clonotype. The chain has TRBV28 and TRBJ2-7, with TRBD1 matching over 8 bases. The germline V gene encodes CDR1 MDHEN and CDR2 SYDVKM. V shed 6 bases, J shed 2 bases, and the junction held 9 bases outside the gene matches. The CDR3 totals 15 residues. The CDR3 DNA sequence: TGTGCCAGCAGCTCGACCGGGACAGGAGCCTACGAGCAGTACTTC. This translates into CASSSTGTGAYEQYF.

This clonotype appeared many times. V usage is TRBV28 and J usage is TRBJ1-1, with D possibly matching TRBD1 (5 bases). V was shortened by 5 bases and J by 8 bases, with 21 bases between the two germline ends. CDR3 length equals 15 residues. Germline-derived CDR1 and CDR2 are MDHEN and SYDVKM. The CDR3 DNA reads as TGTGCCAGCAGTGAGGGGTACAGGAGGCCCCCCGAAGCTTTCTTT. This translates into CASSEGYRRPPEAFF.

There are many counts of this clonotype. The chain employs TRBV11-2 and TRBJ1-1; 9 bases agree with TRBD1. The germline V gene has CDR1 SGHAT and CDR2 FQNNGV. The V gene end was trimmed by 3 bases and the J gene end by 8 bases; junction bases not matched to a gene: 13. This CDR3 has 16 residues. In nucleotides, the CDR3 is TGTGCCAGCAGCTTCCCCGCGAGGGGGGACAGGGTCGAAGCTTTCTTT. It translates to CASSFPARGDRVEAFF.

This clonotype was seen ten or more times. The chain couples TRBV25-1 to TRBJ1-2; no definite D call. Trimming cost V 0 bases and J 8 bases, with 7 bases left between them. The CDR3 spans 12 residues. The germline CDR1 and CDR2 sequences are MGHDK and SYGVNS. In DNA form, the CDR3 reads TGTGCCAGCAGTGAATACGGGGAAGGCTACACCTTC. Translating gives CASSEYGEGYTF.

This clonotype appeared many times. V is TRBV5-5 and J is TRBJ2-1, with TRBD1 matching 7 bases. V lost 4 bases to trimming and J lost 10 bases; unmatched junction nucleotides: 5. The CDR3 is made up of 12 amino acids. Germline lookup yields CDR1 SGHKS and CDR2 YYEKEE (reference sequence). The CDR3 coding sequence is TGTGCCAGCAGCAGCCGGACAGGCGAGCAGTTCTTC. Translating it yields CASSSRTGEQFF.

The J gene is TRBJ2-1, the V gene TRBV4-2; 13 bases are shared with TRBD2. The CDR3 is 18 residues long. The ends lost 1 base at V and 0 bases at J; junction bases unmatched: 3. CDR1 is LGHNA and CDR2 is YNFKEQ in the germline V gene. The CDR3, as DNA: TGTGCCAGCAGCCAAGGGACTAGCGGGAGTAGCTCCTACAATGAGCAGTTCTTC. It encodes CASSQGTSGSSSYNEQFF.

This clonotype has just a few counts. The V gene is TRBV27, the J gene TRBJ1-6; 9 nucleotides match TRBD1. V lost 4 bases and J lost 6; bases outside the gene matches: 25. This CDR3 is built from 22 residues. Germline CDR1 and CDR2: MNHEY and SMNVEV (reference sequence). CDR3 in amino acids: CASSSLPGQGGKGVGGNSPLHF. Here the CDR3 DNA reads TGTGCCAGCAGTTCCCTCCCGGGACAGGGTGGTAAGGGGGTGGGTGGTAATTCACCCCTCCACTTT.

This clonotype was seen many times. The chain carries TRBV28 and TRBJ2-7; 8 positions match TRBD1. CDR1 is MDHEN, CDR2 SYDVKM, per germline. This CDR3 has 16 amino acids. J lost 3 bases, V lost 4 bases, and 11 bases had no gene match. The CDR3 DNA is TGTGCCAGCAGTTCTGGGGCGACAGGGGTTGTCTACGAGCAGTACTTC. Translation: CASSSGATGVVYEQYF. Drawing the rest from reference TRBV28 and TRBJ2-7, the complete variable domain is DVKVTQSSRYLVKRTGEKVFLECVQDMDHENMFWYRQDPGLGLRLIYFSYDVKMKEKGDIPEGYSVSREKKERFSLILESASTNQTSMYLCASSSGATGVVYEQYFGPGTRLTVT.

This chain's CDR3 is CASSTWQTSTDTQYF. CDR3 DNA sequence: TGTGCCAGCAGCACATGGCAGACTAGCACAGATACGCAGTATTTT. The genes are TRBV5-4 and TRBJ2-3, with unresolved D. Trimming pared 4 bases from V and 0 bases from J, leaving 12 bases between. This CDR3 contains 15 residues. Germline loops: CDR1 SGHNT, CDR2 YYREEE (reference sequence).

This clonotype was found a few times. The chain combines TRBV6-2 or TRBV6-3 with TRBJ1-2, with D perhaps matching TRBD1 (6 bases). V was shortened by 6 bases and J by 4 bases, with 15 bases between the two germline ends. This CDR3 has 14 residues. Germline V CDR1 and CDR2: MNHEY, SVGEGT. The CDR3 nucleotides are TGTGCCAGCAGCCCGACAGGACTCTTCTATGGCTACACCTTC. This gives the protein CASSPTGLFYGYTF.

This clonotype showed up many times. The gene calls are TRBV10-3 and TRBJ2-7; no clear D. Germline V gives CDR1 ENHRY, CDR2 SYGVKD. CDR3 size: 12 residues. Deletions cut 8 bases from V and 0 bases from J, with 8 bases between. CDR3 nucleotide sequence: TGTGCCATCCAACTCAGCTCCTACGAGCAGTACTTC. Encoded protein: CAIQLSSYEQYF.

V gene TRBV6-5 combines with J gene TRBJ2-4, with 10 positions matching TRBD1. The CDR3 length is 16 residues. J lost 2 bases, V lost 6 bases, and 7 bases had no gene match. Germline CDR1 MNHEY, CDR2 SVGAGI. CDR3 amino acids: CASRETGGATKNIQYF. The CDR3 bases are TGTGCCAGCAGAGAGACAGGGGGCGCAACCAAAAACATTCAGTACTTC.